The 9 T cell receptor beta chains listed next were all sequenced from one sample in a study of T-cell reconstitution after alpha-beta-depleted transplantation in children. For TCRbeta, the library was prepared with unique molecular identifiers. From the PCR reads, TCRdb called clonotypes with MiXCR, one entry per CDR3 protein. The sample lists roughly 670,000 distinct CDR3 sequences; roughly 14% were seen once. The sequenced sample was PBMCs, obtained before TCRalphabeta/CD19-depleted stem cell transplant. The source is a girl aged 2-10 years with congenital amegakaryocytic thrombocytopenia, due to receive a stem cell transplant.

This clonotype was observed a handful of times. The rearrangement joins TRBV18 to TRBJ2-1; D is perhaps TRBD1 (8 bases). Trimming removed 2 bases at V and 1 base at J, with 15 bases between. CDR1 KGHSH and CDR2 LQKENI come from the germline V gene. The CDR3 is 17 residues long. The CDR3 sequence: CASSPATGEGSYNEQFF. CDR3 nucleotides: TGTGCCAGCTCACCAGCGACAGGGGAGGGGTCCTACAATGAGCAGTTCTTC.

In its sample, this clonotype was seen a few times. The chain carries TRBV28 and TRBJ2-3; D call uncertain. V shed 3 bases and J shed 2 bases, with 9 bases lying between them. The CDR3 totals 14 residues. Looked up from germline, CDR1 is MDHEN and CDR2 is SYDVKM. The CDR3 DNA is TGTGCCAGCAGTTTCCCGAGCTACACAGATACGCAGTATTTT. This gives the protein CASSFPSYTDTQYF.

This clonotype turned up a few times. The chain combines TRBV7-9 with TRBJ2-5; no reliable D call. CDR1 and CDR2 (germline): SEHNR, FQNEAQ (reference sequence). Trimming shortened V by 4 bases and J by 4 bases, and 7 bases separated the two germline ends. This CDR3 contains 12 residues. CDR3 in amino acids: CASSSQLETQYF. DNA of the CDR3: TGTGCCAGCAGCTCCCAGCTAGAGACCCAGTACTTC.

Only a few counts were recorded for this clonotype. The J gene is TRBJ1-2, the V gene TRBV4-1; D may be TRBD1 (5 bases). The germline V gene encodes CDR1 MGHRA and CDR2 YSYEKL. Trimming stripped 4 bases from V and 8 bases from J, with 11 bases between. The CDR3 has 12 residues. The CDR3: CASSPAGTGYTF. In DNA, the CDR3 is TGCGCCAGCAGCCCAGCAGGGACCGGCTACACCTTC.

The V call is TRBV18, the J call TRBJ2-7, with 12 bases fitting TRBD2. The CDR3 consists of 13 residues. The junction had 5 bases not matched to a gene; V was cut back by 3 bases and J by 11 bases. CDR1 is KGHSH, CDR2 LQKENI, per germline. The CDR3 here is CASSPPTSGREYF. The CDR3 nucleotides are TGTGCCAGCTCACCGCCGACTAGCGGGAGAGAGTACTTC. Combining the CDR3 with reference TRBV18 and TRBJ2-7 gives the whole variable domain NAGVMQNPRHLVRRRGQEARLRCSPMKGHSHVYWYRQLPEEGLKFMVYLQKENIIDESGMPKERFSAEFPKEGPSILRIQQVVRGDSAAYFCASSPPTSGREYFGPGTRLTVT.

This clonotype came up a few times. The V call is TRBV12-3 or TRBV12-4, the J call TRBJ2-2, with 9 bases matching TRBD2. The CDR3 contains 16 residues. Trimming cost V 6 bases and J 5 bases; bases outside gene matches: 10. The CDR3 is CASRGIAGAETGELFF. CDR3 nucleotides: TGTGCCAGCAGGGGCATAGCGGGAGCGGAAACCGGGGAGCTGTTTTTT.

The rearrangement links TRBV20-1 to TRBJ2-7, with unresolved D. CDR3 length equals 16 residues. The ends were cut back, 3 bases at V and 0 bases at J, with 18 bases in the middle. Germline CDR1 DFQATT, CDR2 SNEGSKA (reference sequence). In DNA, the CDR3 is TGCAGTGCTAGCCGCACATCCGGGCAGAGCTCCTACGAGCAGTACTTC. This translates into CSASRTSGQSSYEQYF.

The table lists this clonotype with many counts. The CDR3 spells CSVTGEGNEQFF. The DNA for the CDR3 is TGCAGCGTGACAGGGGAGGGAAATGAGCAGTTCTTC. V usage is TRBV29-1 and J usage is TRBJ2-1, with D maybe TRBD1 (8 bases). The CDR3 runs 12 residues. In germline, CDR1 is SQVTM, CDR2 ANQGSEA. V was trimmed by 6 bases and J by 7 bases, leaving 13 bases between them.

This clonotype was detected ten times or more. CDR3 DNA sequence: TGCAGTGCTTTGACGGCTTATAGCAATCAGCCCCAGCATTTT. Its protein is CSALTAYSNQPQHF. The rearrangement links TRBV20-1 to TRBJ1-5, with D unclear. The CDR3 totals 14 residues. Germline V lookup: CDR1 DFQATT, CDR2 SNEGSKA (reference sequence). Trimming stripped 5 bases from V and 0 bases from J, with 11 bases between.